These 20 T cell receptor beta chains originate from one sample sequenced in a study of CXCR3-negative and CXCR3-positive naive CD8 T cells. UMI labels and 5' RACE were used to prepare the TRB cDNA libraries. Using the 5' RACE reads, TCRdb records one entry per CDR3 protein without DNA. The sample has about 150,000 distinct CDR3 sequences. These receptors' targets are unknown. Study conclusions and caveats: Researchers report that CXCR3-positive naive cells carry more hydrophobic TRB CDR3s than CXCR3-negative naive cells.

Input material: naive CXCR3+ CD8+ T cells from blood. The subset was: CD45RO-CCR7+CD27+CD95- naive CD8+ T cells expressing CXCR3 (TNR3+). The receptors here all came from a human donor in good health. Some clones in this sample may be carry-over from other donors' samples.

The chain couples TRBV3-1 to TRBJ2-1; TCRdb's assignment of TRBD2 cannot be checked, as there is no DNA. Germline V lookup: CDR1 LGHDT, CDR2 YNNKEL (reference sequence). The CDR3 covers 15 residues. The CDR3 region is CASSQEASGYNEQFF.

The chain combines TRBV5-1 with TRBJ2-7. The CDR3 runs to 15 residues. Germline-derived CDR1 and CDR2 are SGHRS and YFSETQ. The CDR3 protein is CASSLAGGTSYEQYF. Full variable domain (remainder filled in from reference TRBV5-1 and TRBJ2-7): KAGVTQTPRYLIKTRGQQVTLSCSPISGHRSVSWYQQTPGQGLQFLFEYFSETQRNKGNFPGRFSGRQFSNSRSEMNVSTLELGDSALYLCASSLAGGTSYEQYFGPGTRLTVT.

CDR3 in amino acids: CASSLGPISGANVLTF. The chain is built from TRBV7-9 and TRBJ2-6. There are 16 residues in the CDR3. CDR1 is SEHNR, CDR2 FQNEAQ, per germline (reference sequence).

The chain joins TRBV28 to TRBJ1-4. The CDR3 sequence is 13 residues long. CDR1 is MDHEN, CDR2 SYDVKM, per germline. This chain's CDR3 is CASSGFINEKLFF.

The chain employs TRBV7-9 and TRBJ1-6. Germline CDR1 SEHNR, CDR2 FQNEAQ (reference sequence). This CDR3 contains 15 residues. The CDR3 loop is CASSPSLEEGSPLHF. Based on the CDR3 plus reference TRBV7-9 and TRBJ1-6, the full variable domain is DTGVSQNPRHKITKRGQNVTFRCDPISEHNRLYWYRQTLGQGPEFLTYFQNEAQLEKSRLLSDRFSAERPKGSFSTLEIQRTEQGDSAMYLCASSPSLEEGSPLHFGNGTRLTVT.

The chain employs TRBV4-2 and TRBJ2-7; TCRdb gives TRBD1 as the D gene, but with no DNA this cannot be confirmed. Germline V CDR1 and CDR2: LGHNA, YNFKEQ. This CDR3 spans 17 amino acids. The CDR3 region is CASSPSPPGGGSYEQYF.

The chain links TRBV13 to TRBJ2-5; with no DNA, the TCRdb D assignment of TRBD1 cannot be verified. Germline CDR1 and CDR2: PRHDT and FYEKMQ (reference sequence). The CDR3 length is 14 residues. CDR3 protein: CASSYSGGQETQYF.

The chain employs TRBV21-1 and TRBJ2-7; TCRdb indicates TRBD1, and absent DNA this call remains unverified. TRBV21-1 is recorded as a pseudogene. The CDR3 spans 15 residues. CDR3 loop: CASSPLRGNLYEQYF.

V usage is TRBV4-1 and J usage is TRBJ2-3; with no DNA, the TCRdb D assignment of TRBD2 cannot be verified. CDR1 MGHRA and CDR2 YSYEKL come from the germline V gene. The CDR3 covers 16 residues. CDR3 residues: CASSQVSGRGTDTQYF.

The gene calls are TRBV13 and TRBJ2-7; TCRdb's D gene call, TRBD2, goes unchecked for lack of DNA. CDR1 is PRHDT and CDR2 is FYEKMQ in the germline V gene (reference sequence). The length of the CDR3 is 15 residues. The CDR3 here is CASSPVRSGSTEQYF.

The chain combines TRBV6-2 or TRBV6-3 with TRBJ2-1; the TCRdb D gene call, TRBD2, has no DNA to confirm it. Germline V gene lookup returns CDR1 MNHEY and CDR2 SVGEGT. This CDR3 is 16 amino acids long. This chain's CDR3 is CASSYKLAGSYNEQFF.

J is TRBJ2-1 and V is TRBV13; TCRdb names TRBD2, which stays unverified in the absence of DNA. This CDR3 is 20 amino acids long. In germline, CDR1 is PRHDT, CDR2 FYEKMQ (reference sequence). The CDR3 is CASSLTVTLAGELSYNEQFF.

J is TRBJ2-7 and V is TRBV19; TCRdb indicates TRBD1, and absent DNA this call remains unverified. CDR1 LNHDA and CDR2 SQIVND come from the germline V gene (reference sequence). The CDR3 length is 15 residues. The CDR3 region is CASSIGGGRSYEQYF.

CDR3 sequence reads: CAISEHRELYQPQHF. The genes are TRBV10-3 and TRBJ1-5; TCRdb lists TRBD1, though no DNA is available to test this call. CDR3 length: 15 amino acids. The V gene's germline CDR1 is ENHRY and CDR2 SYGVKD.

The chain uses TRBV7-9 and TRBJ2-1; absent DNA, TCRdb's TRBD1 call cannot be checked. The CDR3 is made up of 16 amino acids. The germline gives CDR1 SEHNR, CDR2 FQNEAQ (reference sequence). CDR3 region: CASSPRTGPTYNEQFF. Full variable domain (remainder filled in from reference TRBV7-9 and TRBJ2-1): DTGVSQNPRHKITKRGQNVTFRCDPISEHNRLYWYRQTLGQGPEFLTYFQNEAQLEKSRLLSDRFSAERPKGSFSTLEIQRTEQGDSAMYLCASSPRTGPTYNEQFFGPGTRLTVL.

The chain recombines TRBV7-9 with TRBJ2-1; TCRdb gives TRBD2 as the D gene, but with no DNA this cannot be confirmed. CDR1 is SEHNR and CDR2 is FQNEAQ in the germline V gene (reference sequence). This CDR3 comprises 17 residues. The CDR3 loop reads CASSLVLGTSGGYEQFF. The whole variable domain, filled in from reference TRBV7-9 and TRBJ2-1, reads DTGVSQNPRHKITKRGQNVTFRCDPISEHNRLYWYRQTLGQGPEFLTYFQNEAQLEKSRLLSDRFSAERPKGSFSTLEIQRTEQGDSAMYLCASSLVLGTSGGYEQFFGPGTRLTVL.

The chain recombines TRBV6-5 with TRBJ2-2; the D call of TRBD2 rests on TCRdb alone, since no DNA is present to check it. This CDR3 is built from 15 residues. Germline assignment: CDR1 MNHEY and CDR2 SVGAGI. CDR3 sequence reads: CASSYGGMNTGELFF.

The chain is built from TRBV4-2 and TRBJ2-7. Per germline, CDR1 LGHNA and CDR2 YNFKEQ. This CDR3 comprises 13 residues. CDR3 sequence: CASSQDITYEQYF.

V gene TRBV29-1 combines with J gene TRBJ1-6. Germline V gives CDR1 SQVTM, CDR2 ANQGSEA. This CDR3 has 16 residues. This chain's CDR3 is CSVEEDEGLYNSPLHF. Variable domain in full (rest from reference TRBV29-1 and TRBJ1-6): SAVISQKPSRDICQRGTSLTIQCQVDSQVTMMFWYRQQPGQSLTLIATANQGSEATYESGFVIDKFPISRPNLTFSTLTVSNMSPEDSSIYLCSVEEDEGLYNSPLHFGNGTRLTVT.

V usage is TRBV29-1 and J usage is TRBJ2-1; the TRBD1 assignment by TCRdb is unverifiable without DNA. Per the germline V gene, CDR1 is SQVTM and CDR2 is ANQGSEA. The CDR3 contains 16 residues. The CDR3 loop is CSVQKEWTDIYNEQFF.